These 15 T cell receptor beta chains were all obtained from the same sample, sequenced in a study of shared clonotypes between healthy human individuals. Naive CD8 populations comprised CD45RO-negative cells positively selected for CCR7, excluding terminally differentiated effector memory CD45RA+ cells. Repertoires were generated with immunoSEQ multiplex PCR, while TCRdb's copy carries only in-frame clones and drops some. The data show about 680,000 clones, with about 92% seen just once and 24% held by the top ten. Sample: naive CD8+ T cells sorted from blood. The receptor source for this set is a man under 40 in good health.

V and J are TRBV5-1 and TRBJ2-7; D may be TRBD2 (6 bases). The CDR3 has 16 residues. The V gene lost 0 bases and the J gene lost 4 bases, with 17 bases spanning the gap. Looked up from germline, CDR1 is SGHRS and CDR2 is YFSETQ. CDR3 region: CASSLVGGPDSYEQYF. In DNA form, the CDR3 reads TGCGCCAGCAGCTTGGTTGGAGGGCCTGATAGTTACGAGCAGTACTTC. The variable domain in full, completed from reference TRBV5-1 and TRBJ2-7, reads KAGVTQTPRYLIKTRGQQVTLSCSPISGHRSVSWYQQTPGQGLQFLFEYFSETQRNKGNFPGRFSGRQFSNSRSEMNVSTLELGDSALYLCASSLVGGPDSYEQYFGPGTRLTVT.

This chain joins TRBV5-5 and TRBJ2-5, with 8 bases fitting TRBD2. There are 15 residues in the CDR3. Trimming took 0 bases from V and 5 from J; bases not matched to a gene: 6. Germline values: CDR1 SGHKS, CDR2 YYEKEE (reference sequence). The CDR3 reads CASSLAGGPHETQYF. For the CDR3, the DNA is TGTGCCAGCAGCTTGGCGGGAGGGCCTCACGAGACCCAGTACTTC. The full variable domain, rest sourced from reference TRBV5-5 and TRBJ2-5, is DAGVTQSPTHLIKTRGQQVTLRCSPISGHKSVSWYQQVLGQGPQFIFQYYEKEERGRGNFPDRFSARQFPNYSSELNVNALLLGDSALYLCASSLAGGPHETQYFGPGTRLLVL.

This chain connects TRBV7-2 to TRBJ2-5; D not certain. Trimming shortened V by 9 bases and J by 1 base, and 15 bases separated the two germline ends. The CDR3 extends over 14 amino acids. CDR1 and CDR2 from the germline V gene are SGHTA and FQGNSA. The CDR3 DNA is TGTGCCAGTGAGACGCTCACATTCCAAGAGACCCAGTACTTC. Encoded protein: CASETLTFQETQYF.

The V call is TRBV5-4, the J call TRBJ1-2, with TRBD1 matching over 8 bases. CDR1 is SGHNT, CDR2 YYREEE, per germline (reference sequence). Losses at the gene ends were 4 bases for V and 0 bases for J; bases not matched to a gene: 11. The CDR3 extends over 17 amino acids. CDR3 region: CASSPFRGRGSNYGYTF. As DNA, the CDR3 is TGTGCCAGCAGCCCCTTCAGGGGGCGCGGGTCTAACTATGGCTACACCTTC.

In the case of this clone: The same CDR3 can be traced to other DNA sequences in this sample. V and J are TRBV4-1 and TRBJ2-7; 7 bases map to TRBD2. This CDR3 contains 15 residues. CDR1 is MGHRA and CDR2 is YSYEKL in the germline V gene. V shed 0 bases, J shed 2 bases, and the junction held 4 bases outside the gene matches. Here the CDR3 reads CASSQEGGLAYEQYF. CDR3 nucleotide sequence: TGCGCCAGCAGCCAAGAAGGTGGACTAGCCTACGAGCAGTACTTC.

V gene TRBV4-1 combines with J gene TRBJ2-7; 9 bases agree with TRBD1. The CDR3 covers 17 residues. In germline, CDR1 is MGHRA, CDR2 YSYEKL. The V gene end was trimmed by 1 base and the J gene end by 4 bases; junction bases not matched to a gene: 11. CDR3: CASSQVLTRTGEYEQYF. The DNA of the CDR3 is TGCGCCAGCAGCCAAGTCCTCACCCGGACAGGGGAATACGAGCAGTACTTC.

V is TRBV19 and J is TRBJ2-1; the D gene could be TRBD1 or TRBD2 (5 bases each). Germline loops: CDR1 LNHDA, CDR2 SQIVND (reference sequence). Deletions cut 9 bases from V and 4 bases from J, with 13 bases between. The CDR3 length is 13 residues. CDR3 in amino acids: CASGAGPYNEQFF. DNA of the CDR3: TGTGCCAGCGGGGCAGGGCCATACAATGAGCAGTTCTTC.

CDR3 residues: CASSSITAGGRNNEQFF. In nucleotides, the CDR3 is TGTGCCAGCAGCTCAATAACCGCGGGAGGGCGAAACAATGAGCAGTTCTTC. The genes are TRBV11-2 and TRBJ2-1; 9 bases match TRBD2. With 4 bases clipped from V and 5 bases from J, the junction kept 12 bases outside the gene matches. CDR3 length: 17 residues. The germline V gene has CDR1 SGHAT and CDR2 FQNNGV.

This chain connects TRBV11-3 to TRBJ2-1; D is undetermined. V was pared by 3 bases and J by 3 bases, with 6 bases between. Germline CDR1 is SGHNT and CDR2 is YENEEA. The CDR3 runs to 13 residues. CDR3 DNA sequence: TGTGCCAGCAGCTTTGAGAGCTACAATGAGCAGTTCTTC. Amino acids: CASSFESYNEQFF.

The V gene is TRBV5-8, the J gene TRBJ1-2, with TRBD1 identical over 8 bases. From germline, CDR1 is SGHTS and CDR2 YDEGEE. There are 14 residues in the CDR3. V shed 0 bases and J 6 bases; nucleotides not matched to a gene: 4. The CDR3 nucleotides are TGTGCCAGCAGCTTGGTGACAGGGGAGGATGGCTACACCTTC. Translation: CASSLVTGEDGYTF.

The chain recombines TRBV5-1 with TRBJ2-1, with 13 bases fitting TRBD2. This CDR3 region has 15 residues. J lost 6 bases, V lost 4 bases, and 4 bases had no gene match. The V gene's germline CDR1 is SGHRS and CDR2 YFSETQ. The DNA of the CDR3 is TGCGCCAGCAGCCCGGGACTAGCGGGAAGCAATGAGCAGTTCTTC. Its translation: CASSPGLAGSNEQFF.

The V call is TRBV11-2, the J call TRBJ1-5; D may be TRBD1 (5 bases). Trimming pared 1 base from V and 3 bases from J, leaving 10 bases between. The CDR3 is made up of 15 amino acids. Germline values: CDR1 SGHAT, CDR2 FQNNGV. The CDR3 sequence is CASSLVSGANQPQHF. Written as DNA, the CDR3 is TGTGCCAGCAGCTTAGTTTCTGGGGCCAATCAGCCCCAGCATTTT.

This chain links TRBV11-2 with TRBJ1-1; D unclear. Germline V lookup: CDR1 SGHAT, CDR2 FQNNGV. V was cut by 6 bases and J by 7 bases, with 18 bases left in between. CDR3 size: 14 residues. CDR3 DNA: TGTGCCAGCAGGCCCGGACCGGGTATTGGTGAAGCTTTCTTT. This encodes CASRPGPGIGEAFF.

As concerns this clone: The identical CDR3 is also encoded by other nucleotide sequences in the sample. V and J are TRBV19 and TRBJ1-1; D is ambiguous. The CDR3 extends over 13 amino acids. Germline-derived CDR1 and CDR2 are LNHDA and SQIVND (reference sequence). Trimming stripped 2 bases from V and 1 base from J, with 5 bases between. CDR3: CASSIWGNTEAFF. DNA of the CDR3: TGTGCCAGTAGTATATGGGGGAACACTGAAGCTTTCTTT.

As regards this clone: The same CDR3 also results from other DNA sequences found in this sample. The chain combines TRBV19 with TRBJ2-3; D is ambiguous. Between the trimmed V and J ends, which lost 1 base and 0 bases, there was a span of 2 bases. The germline CDR1 and CDR2 sequences are LNHDA and SQIVND (reference sequence). The CDR3 is 13 residues long. The CDR3 bases are TGTGCCAGTAGTATAGGTAGCACAGATACGCAGTATTTT. Residues: CASSIGSTDTQYF.